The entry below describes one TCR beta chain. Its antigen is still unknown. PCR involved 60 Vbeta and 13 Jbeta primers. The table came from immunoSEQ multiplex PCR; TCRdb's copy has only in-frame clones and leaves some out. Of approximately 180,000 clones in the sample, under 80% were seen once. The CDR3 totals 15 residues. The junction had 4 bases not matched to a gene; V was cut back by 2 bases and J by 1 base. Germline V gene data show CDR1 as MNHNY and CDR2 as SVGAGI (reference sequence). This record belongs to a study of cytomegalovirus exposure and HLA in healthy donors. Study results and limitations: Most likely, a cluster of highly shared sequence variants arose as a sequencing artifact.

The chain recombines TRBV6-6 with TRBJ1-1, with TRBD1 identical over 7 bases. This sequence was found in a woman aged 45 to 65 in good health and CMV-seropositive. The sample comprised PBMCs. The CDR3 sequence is CASSYERGQNTEAFF. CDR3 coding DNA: TGTGCCAGCAGTTACGAAAGGGGGCAGAACACTGAAGCTTTCTTT.